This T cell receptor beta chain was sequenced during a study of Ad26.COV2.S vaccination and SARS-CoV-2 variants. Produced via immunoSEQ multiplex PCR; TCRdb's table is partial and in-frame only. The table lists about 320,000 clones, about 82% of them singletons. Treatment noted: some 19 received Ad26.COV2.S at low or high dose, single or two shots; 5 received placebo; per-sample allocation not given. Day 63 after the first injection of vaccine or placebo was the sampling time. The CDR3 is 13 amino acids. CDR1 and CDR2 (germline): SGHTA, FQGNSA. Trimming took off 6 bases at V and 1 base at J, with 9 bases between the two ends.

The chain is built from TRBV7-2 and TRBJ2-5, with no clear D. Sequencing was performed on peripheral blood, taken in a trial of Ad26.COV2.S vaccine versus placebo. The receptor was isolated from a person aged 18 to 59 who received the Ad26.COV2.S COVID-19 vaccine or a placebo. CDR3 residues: CASSFAPQETQYF. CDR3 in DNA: TGTGCCAGCAGTTTTGCCCCCCAAGAGACCCAGTACTTC.